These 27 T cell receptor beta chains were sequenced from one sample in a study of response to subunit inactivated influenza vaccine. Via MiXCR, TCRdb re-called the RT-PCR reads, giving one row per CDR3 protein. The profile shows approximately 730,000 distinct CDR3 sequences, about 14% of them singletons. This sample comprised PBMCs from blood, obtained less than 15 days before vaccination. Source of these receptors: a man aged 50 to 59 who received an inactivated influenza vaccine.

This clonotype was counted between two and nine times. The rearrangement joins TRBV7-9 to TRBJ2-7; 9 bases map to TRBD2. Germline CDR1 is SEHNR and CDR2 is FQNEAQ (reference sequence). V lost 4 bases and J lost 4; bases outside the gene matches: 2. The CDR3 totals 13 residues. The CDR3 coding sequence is TGTGCCAGCAGCTGGACTAGCGAGTACGAGCAGTACTTC. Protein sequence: CASSWTSEYEQYF. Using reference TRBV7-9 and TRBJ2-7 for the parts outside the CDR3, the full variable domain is DTGVSQNPRHKITKRGQNVTFRCDPISEHNRLYWYRQTLGQGPEFLTYFQNEAQLEKSRLLSDRFSAERPKGSFSTLEIQRTEQGDSAMYLCASSWTSEYEQYFGPGTRLTVT.

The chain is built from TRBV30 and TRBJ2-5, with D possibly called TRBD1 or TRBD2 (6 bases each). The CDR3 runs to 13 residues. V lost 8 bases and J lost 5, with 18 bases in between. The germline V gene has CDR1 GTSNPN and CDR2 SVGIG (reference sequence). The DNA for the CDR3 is TGTGCCCTCCGGACGGGGGCGGGGGAGACCCAGTACTTC. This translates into CALRTGAGETQYF.

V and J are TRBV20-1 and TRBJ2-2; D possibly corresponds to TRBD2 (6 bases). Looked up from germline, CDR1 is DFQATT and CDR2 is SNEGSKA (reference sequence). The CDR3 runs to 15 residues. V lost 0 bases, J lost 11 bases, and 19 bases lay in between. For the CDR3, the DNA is TGCAGTGCTAGAGATTTCTTGGGAGGCGCAGTAGAGCTGTTTTTT. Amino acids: CSARDFLGGAVELFF.

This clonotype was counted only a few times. The CDR3 bases are TGCAGTGCTAGAGAGGAACCAATATTTTCGAGCTTCAACCAAGAGACCCAGTACTTC. This codes for CSAREEPIFSSFNQETQYF. The chain has TRBV20-1 and TRBJ2-5; unclear D gene. CDR1 is DFQATT and CDR2 is SNEGSKA in the germline V gene (reference sequence). The length of the CDR3 is 19 residues. The V end was cut by 0 bases, the J end by 0 bases, with 23 bases between.

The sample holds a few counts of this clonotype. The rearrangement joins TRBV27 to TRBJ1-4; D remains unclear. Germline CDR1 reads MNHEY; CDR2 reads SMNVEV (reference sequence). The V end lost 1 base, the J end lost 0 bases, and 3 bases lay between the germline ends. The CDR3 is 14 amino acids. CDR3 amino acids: CASSLFTTNEKLFF. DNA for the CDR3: TGTGCCAGCAGTTTATTTACAACTAATGAAAAACTGTTTTTT. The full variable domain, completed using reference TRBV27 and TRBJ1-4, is EAQVTQNPRYLITVTGKKLTVTCSQNMNHEYMSWYRQDPGLGLRQIYYSMNVEVTDKGDVPEGYKVSRKEKRNFPLILESPSPNQTSLYFCASSLFTTNEKLFFGSGTQLSVL.

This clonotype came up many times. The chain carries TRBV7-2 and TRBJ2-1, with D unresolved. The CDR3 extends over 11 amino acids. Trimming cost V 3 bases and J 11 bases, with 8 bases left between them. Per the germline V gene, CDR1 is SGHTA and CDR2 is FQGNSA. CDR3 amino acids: CASSFNSQQFF. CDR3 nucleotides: TGTGCCAGCAGCTTTAACTCACAGCAGTTCTTC.

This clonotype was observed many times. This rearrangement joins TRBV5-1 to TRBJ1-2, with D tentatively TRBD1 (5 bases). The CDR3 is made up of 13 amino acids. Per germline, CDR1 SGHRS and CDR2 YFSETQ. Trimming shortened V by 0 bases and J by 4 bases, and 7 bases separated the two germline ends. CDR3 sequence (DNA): TGCGCCAGCAGCTTGGGACAGCTCTATGGCTACACCTTC. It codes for CASSLGQLYGYTF.

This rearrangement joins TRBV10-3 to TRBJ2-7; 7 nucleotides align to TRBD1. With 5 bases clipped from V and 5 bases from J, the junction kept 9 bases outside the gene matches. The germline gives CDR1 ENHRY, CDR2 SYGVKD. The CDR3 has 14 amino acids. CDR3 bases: TGTGCCATCAGTATTAGACAGGGCAATGACGAGCAGTACTTC. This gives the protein CAISIRQGNDEQYF.

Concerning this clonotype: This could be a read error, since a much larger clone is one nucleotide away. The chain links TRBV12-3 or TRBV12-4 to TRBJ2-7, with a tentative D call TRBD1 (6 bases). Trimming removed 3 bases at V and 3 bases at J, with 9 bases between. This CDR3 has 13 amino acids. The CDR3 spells CASSFVRGYEQYF. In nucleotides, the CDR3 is TGTGCCAGCAGTTTTGTCAGGGGCTACGAGCAGTACTTC.

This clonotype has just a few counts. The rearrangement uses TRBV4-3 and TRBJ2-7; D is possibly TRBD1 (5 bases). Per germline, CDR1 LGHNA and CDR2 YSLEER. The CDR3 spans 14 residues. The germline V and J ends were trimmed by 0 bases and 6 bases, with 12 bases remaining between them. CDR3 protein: CASSQDSQGSEQYF. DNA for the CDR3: TGCGCCAGCAGCCAAGATAGTCAGGGCTCCGAGCAGTACTTC.

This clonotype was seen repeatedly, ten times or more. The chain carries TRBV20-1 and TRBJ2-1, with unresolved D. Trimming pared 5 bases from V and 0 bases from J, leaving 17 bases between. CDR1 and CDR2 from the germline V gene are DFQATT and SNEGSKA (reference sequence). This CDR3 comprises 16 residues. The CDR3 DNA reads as TGCAGTGCTCCTCACCCATTGGCGAGCTCCTACAATGAGCAGTTCTTC. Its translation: CSAPHPLASSYNEQFF.

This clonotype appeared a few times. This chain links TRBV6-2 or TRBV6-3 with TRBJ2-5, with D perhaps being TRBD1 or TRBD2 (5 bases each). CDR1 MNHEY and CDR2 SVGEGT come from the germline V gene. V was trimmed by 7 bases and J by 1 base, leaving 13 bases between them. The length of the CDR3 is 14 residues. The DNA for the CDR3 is TGTGCCAGCAAACAAACGGGACGCCAAGAGACCCAGTACTTC. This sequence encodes CASKQTGRQETQYF.

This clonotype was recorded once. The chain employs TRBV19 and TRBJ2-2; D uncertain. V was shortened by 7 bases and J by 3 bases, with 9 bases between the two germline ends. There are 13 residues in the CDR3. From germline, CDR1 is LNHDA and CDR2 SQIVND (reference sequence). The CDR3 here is CASKRSYTGELFF. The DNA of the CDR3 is TGTGCCAGTAAACGCAGTTACACCGGGGAGCTGTTTTTT.

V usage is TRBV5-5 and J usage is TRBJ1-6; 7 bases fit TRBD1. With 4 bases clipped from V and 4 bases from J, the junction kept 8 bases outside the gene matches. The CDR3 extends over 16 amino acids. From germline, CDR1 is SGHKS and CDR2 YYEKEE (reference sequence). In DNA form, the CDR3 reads TGTGCCAGCAGCCCCCACCCACAGGGGTATAATTCACCCCTCCACTTT. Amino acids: CASSPHPQGYNSPLHF.

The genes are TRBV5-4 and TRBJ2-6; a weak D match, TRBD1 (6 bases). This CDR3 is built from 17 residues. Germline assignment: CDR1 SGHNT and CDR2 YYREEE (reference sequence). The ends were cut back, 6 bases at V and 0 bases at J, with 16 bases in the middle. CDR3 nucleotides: TGTGCCAGCATTAGCGAGGACAGCCCCTCTGGGGCCAACGTCCTGACTTTC. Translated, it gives CASISEDSPSGANVLTF. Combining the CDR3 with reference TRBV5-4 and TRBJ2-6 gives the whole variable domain ETGVTQSPTHLIKTRGQQVTLRCSSQSGHNTVSWYQQALGQGPQFIFQYYREEENGRGNFPPRFSGLQFPNYSSELNVNALELDDSALYLCASISEDSPSGANVLTFGAGSRLTVL.

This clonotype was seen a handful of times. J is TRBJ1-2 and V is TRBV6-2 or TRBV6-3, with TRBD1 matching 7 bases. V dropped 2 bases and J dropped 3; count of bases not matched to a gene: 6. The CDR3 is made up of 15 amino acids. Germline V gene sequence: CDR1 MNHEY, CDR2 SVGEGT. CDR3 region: CASSYPSGQDYGYTF. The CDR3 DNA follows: TGTGCCAGCAGTTACCCATCCGGACAGGACTATGGCTACACCTTC.

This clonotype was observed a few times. Here the CDR3 DNA reads TGTGCCAGTAGTATACCGACAGGGAGCTATAGCAATCAGCCCCAGCATTTT. Amino acids: CASSIPTGSYSNQPQHF. The genes are TRBV19 and TRBJ1-5; TRBD1 matches 7 bases. Germline CDR1 and CDR2: LNHDA and SQIVND (reference sequence). The CDR3 is 17 amino acids. V was clipped by 2 bases and J by 0 bases; unmatched bases: 7.

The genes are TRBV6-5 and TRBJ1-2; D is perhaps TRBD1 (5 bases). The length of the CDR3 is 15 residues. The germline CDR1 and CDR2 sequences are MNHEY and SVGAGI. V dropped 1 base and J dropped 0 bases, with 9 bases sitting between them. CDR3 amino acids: CASSYFGRANYGYTF. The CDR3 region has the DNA TGTGCCAGCAGTTACTTTGGCAGGGCTAACTATGGCTACACCTTC.

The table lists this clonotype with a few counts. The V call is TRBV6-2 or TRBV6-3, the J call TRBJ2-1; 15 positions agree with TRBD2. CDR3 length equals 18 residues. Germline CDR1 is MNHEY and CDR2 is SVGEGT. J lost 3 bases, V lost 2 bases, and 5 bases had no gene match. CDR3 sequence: CASSYPRTSGGDYNEQFF. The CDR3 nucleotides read TGTGCCAGCAGTTACCCCCGGACTAGCGGGGGGGACTACAATGAGCAGTTCTTC.

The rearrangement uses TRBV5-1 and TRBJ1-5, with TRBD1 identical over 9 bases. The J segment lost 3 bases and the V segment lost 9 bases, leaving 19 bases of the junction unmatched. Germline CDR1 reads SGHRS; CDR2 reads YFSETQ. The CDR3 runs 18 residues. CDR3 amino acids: CAMRGQGVGVVNNQPQHF. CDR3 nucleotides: TGCGCCATGCGGGGACAGGGAGTTGGCGTGGTAAACAATCAGCCCCAGCATTTT.

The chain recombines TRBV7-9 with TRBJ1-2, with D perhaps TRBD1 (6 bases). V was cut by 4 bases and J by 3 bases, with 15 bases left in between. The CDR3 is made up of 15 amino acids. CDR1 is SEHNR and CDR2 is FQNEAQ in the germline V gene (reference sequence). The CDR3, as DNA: TGTGCCAGCAGCTCGGGGGCCAGACAGGACTATGGCTACACCTTC. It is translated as CASSSGARQDYGYTF.

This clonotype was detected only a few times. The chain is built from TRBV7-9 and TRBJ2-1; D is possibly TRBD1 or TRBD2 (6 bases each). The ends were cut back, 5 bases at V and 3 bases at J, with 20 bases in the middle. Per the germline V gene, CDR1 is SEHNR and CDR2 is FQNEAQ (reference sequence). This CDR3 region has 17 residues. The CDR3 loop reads CASSPRLGAGSYNEQFF. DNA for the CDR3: TGTGCCAGCAGCCCGCGCTTGGGGGCGGGAAGCTACAATGAGCAGTTCTTC.

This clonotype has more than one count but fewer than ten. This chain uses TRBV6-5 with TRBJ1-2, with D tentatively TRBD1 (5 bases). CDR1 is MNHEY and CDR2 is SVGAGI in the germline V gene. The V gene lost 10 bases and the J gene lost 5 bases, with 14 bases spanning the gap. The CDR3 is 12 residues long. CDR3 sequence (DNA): TGTGCCACCCGTGTTGGGGGGTATGGCTACACCTTC. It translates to CATRVGGYGYTF.

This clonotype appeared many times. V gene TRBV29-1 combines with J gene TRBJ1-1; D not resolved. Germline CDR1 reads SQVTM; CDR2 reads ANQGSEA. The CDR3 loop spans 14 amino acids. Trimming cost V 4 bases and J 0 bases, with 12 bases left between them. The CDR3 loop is CSVGRADVNTEAFF. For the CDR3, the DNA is TGCAGCGTTGGGAGGGCGGACGTGAACACTGAAGCTTTCTTT.

The CDR3 DNA reads TGTGCCAGCAGCCATAGCCTACCGGGACTAGCGGTAGACAATGAGCAGTTCTTC. Residues: CASSHSLPGLAVDNEQFF. V and J are TRBV7-7 and TRBJ2-1, with TRBD2 identical over 11 bases. This CDR3 is built from 18 residues. Germline V lookup: CDR1 SSHAT, CDR2 FNYEAQ (reference sequence). V gave up 5 bases and J gave up 5 bases; unmatched junction bases: 14.

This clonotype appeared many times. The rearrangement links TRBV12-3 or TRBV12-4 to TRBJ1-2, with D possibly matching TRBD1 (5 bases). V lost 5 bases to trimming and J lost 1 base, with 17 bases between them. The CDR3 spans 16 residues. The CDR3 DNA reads TGTGCCAGCAGTCCCCTAGGGGATTCCCTTAACTATGGCTACACCTTC. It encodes CASSPLGDSLNYGYTF.

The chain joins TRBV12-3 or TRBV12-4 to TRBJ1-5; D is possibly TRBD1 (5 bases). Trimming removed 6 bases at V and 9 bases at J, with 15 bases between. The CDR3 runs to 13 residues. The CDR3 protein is CASREHGTGPQHF. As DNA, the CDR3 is TGTGCCAGCAGAGAACACGGGACTGGGCCCCAGCATTTT.